The present T cell receptor beta chain was sequenced within a study of shared clonotypes between healthy human individuals. Study-wide findings and caveats: Non-shared clonotypes showed lower generation probabilities than clonotypes common to all four donors. Memory subsets generally showed lower estimated richness than naive subsets.

With 1 base removed from V and 2 bases from J, the gap between germline ends came to 3 bases. The CDR3 sequence is 13 residues long. The germline V gene has CDR1 MGHRA and CDR2 YSYEKL. There were no recent acute infections or vaccinations among the donors, who were healthy HIV-negative adults. Generated by immunoSEQ multiplex PCR, the TCRdb table keeps only in-frame clones and is missing some. The sample lists over 95,000 clones; approximately 70% were seen once. This clone has a handful of counts. Its antigen is still unknown. The chain joins TRBV4-1 to TRBJ2-1; no definite D call. The clonotype comes from a woman in her twenties or thirties in good health. The sample taken for sequencing was memory CD8+ T cells sorted from blood. Subset described: CD45RO+ cells pooled with CCR7-negative TemRA cells. The CDR3 DNA follows: TGCGCCAGCAGCCAAGTAGCCTACAATGAGCAGTTCTTC. This encodes CASSQVAYNEQFF.